One sample yielded the 17 T cell receptor beta chains listed below, sequenced in a study of T cell repertoires in cytomegalovirus infection. TCRdb processed the reads anew with MiXCR; each CDR3 protein has one entry. This table has about 460,000 distinct CDR3 sequences, approximately 10% appearing once. Sequencing was carried out using PBMCs. Receptor source: a human donor in good health (CMV status not recorded). Some clones in this sample may be carry-over from other donors' samples.

This clonotype was detected a few times. This sequence joins TRBV6-2 or TRBV6-3 and TRBJ1-1; D unclear. Germline CDR1 reads MNHEY; CDR2 reads SVGEGT. The V gene lost 2 bases and the J gene lost 1 base, with 8 bases spanning the gap. There are 14 residues in the CDR3. CDR3: CASSYGGENTEAFF. The CDR3 coding sequence is TGTGCCAGCAGTTACGGAGGAGAGAACACTGAAGCTTTCTTT.

With respect to this clonotype: A clone one base away is much larger, so this may be a read error. The chain uses TRBV10-1 and TRBJ2-5, with TRBD1 as a possible D gene (6 bases). The germline CDR1 and CDR2 sequences are WNHNN and SYGVQD (reference sequence). V gave up 4 bases and J gave up 1 base, with 13 bases separating them. This CDR3 has 15 residues. The CDR3, as DNA: TGCGCCAGCAGTGCCCTGGGCAGGGGCCAAGAGACCCAGTACTTC. This translates into CASSALGRGQETQYF.

This clonotype was detected only a few times. This chain joins TRBV10-3 and TRBJ2-7; no definite D call. The CDR3 runs to 16 residues. Germline CDR1 is ENHRY and CDR2 is SYGVKD. Trimming took off 4 bases at V and 5 bases at J, with 21 bases between the two ends. As DNA, the CDR3 is TGTGCCATCAGTGCTATTGGGGTTCGGAGAAATGACGAGCAGTACTTC. Its translation is CAISAIGVRRNDEQYF.

At least ten counts were recorded for this clonotype. The V and J genes are TRBV7-2 and TRBJ2-7, with TRBD1 matching 10 bases. The germline V gene has CDR1 SGHTA and CDR2 FQGNSA. CDR3 length equals 15 residues. V lost 4 bases and J lost 2; bases outside the gene matches: 5. The CDR3 DNA is TGTGCCAGCAGCTCCTGGGACAGGGGAGCCTACGAGCAGTACTTC. It specifies CASSSWDRGAYEQYF.

This clonotype showed up just a few times. The chain joins TRBV29-1 to TRBJ1-1, with a tentative D call TRBD1 (6 bases). Germline lookup yields CDR1 SQVTM and CDR2 ANQGSEA. V lost 3 bases to trimming and J lost 10 bases, with 9 bases between them. The CDR3 spans 10 residues. CDR3 in DNA: TGCAGCGTTGAGGAGGGGGTAGCTTTCTTT. This translates into CSVEEGVAFF.

In this sample, this clonotype turned up many times. The gene calls are TRBV4-1 and TRBJ1-1; 8 nucleotides align to TRBD1. There are 15 residues in the CDR3. With V trimmed by 3 bases and J by 1 base, 4 bases remained unmatched. The V gene's germline CDR1 is MGHRA and CDR2 YSYEKL. This chain's CDR3 is CASSQDDRGNTEAFF. CDR3 coding DNA: TGCGCCAGCAGCCAGGACGACAGGGGGAACACTGAAGCTTTCTTT.

This clonotype was recorded at least ten times. The chain has TRBV6-1 and TRBJ1-2, with D perhaps TRBD1 (5 bases). V lost 8 bases and J lost 7, with 20 bases in between. This CDR3 has 14 amino acids. Germline V gene data show CDR1 as MNHNS and CDR2 as SASEGT. This CDR3 reads CASRGQGTSGGYTF. In DNA, the CDR3 is TGTGCCAGCCGAGGGCAGGGAACATCGGGTGGCTACACCTTC.

This clonotype was picked up a small number of times. The chain recombines TRBV30 with TRBJ1-2, with D uncertain. The germline gives CDR1 GTSNPN, CDR2 SVGIG (reference sequence). This CDR3 region has 11 residues. Trimming took 4 bases from V and 7 from J, leaving 10 bases between them. DNA of the CDR3: TGTGCCTGGATTCAGACCGGTGGCTACACCTTC. Protein sequence: CAWIQTGGYTF.

This clonotype appeared a few times. The V gene is TRBV20-1, the J gene TRBJ2-1, with D tentatively TRBD1 (6 bases). Germline V gene lookup returns CDR1 DFQATT and CDR2 SNEGSKA (reference sequence). This CDR3 has 15 amino acids. The ends were cut back, 6 bases at V and 5 bases at J, with 20 bases in the middle. In nucleotides, the CDR3 is TGCAGTGCCCACCCCCTCAGGGGCCCCGACAATGAGCAGTTCTTC. Amino acid sequence: CSAHPLRGPDNEQFF.

As regards this clonotype: A much larger clone lies a single base off, so this may be a read error. The chain carries TRBV7-6 and TRBJ2-2, with D possibly being TRBD2 (6 bases). CDR1 and CDR2 from the germline V gene are SGHVS and FNYEAQ. The CDR3 contains 16 residues. V shed 5 bases and J shed 2 bases, with 15 bases lying between them. The CDR3 spells CASSLIAEGNTGELFF. CDR3 in DNA: TGTGCCAGCAGCCTTATAGCGGAAGGAAACACCGGGGAGCTGTTTTTT.

Only a few counts were recorded for this clonotype. This chain connects TRBV2 to TRBJ2-7, with TRBD1 matching over 7 bases. The junction had 8 bases not matched to a gene; V was cut back by 6 bases and J by 3 bases. This CDR3 is built from 14 residues. In germline, CDR1 is SNHLY, CDR2 FYNNEI. Here the CDR3 reads CASSKLTGIYEQYF. CDR3 in DNA: TGTGCCAGCAGCAAACTGACAGGGATCTACGAGCAGTACTTC.

The V gene is TRBV6-6, the J gene TRBJ2-1, with 9 bases lining up with TRBD2. Germline V gene sequence: CDR1 MNHNY, CDR2 SVGAGI (reference sequence). The CDR3 is made up of 15 amino acids. Losses at the gene ends were 3 bases for V and 2 bases for J; bases not matched to a gene: 2. The CDR3 here is CASSYSGGTYNEQFF. DNA for the CDR3: TGTGCCAGCAGTTATAGCGGGGGAACCTACAATGAGCAGTTCTTC.

A note on this clonotype: This clone may be a read error of a much larger clone one base away. The CDR3 reads CASSRGQGTGAFF. In DNA, the CDR3 is TGTGCCAGCAGCCGGGGACAGGGCACTGGAGCTTTCTTT. The chain is built from TRBV6-6 and TRBJ1-1; 9 nucleotides match TRBD1. Germline CDR1 reads MNHNY; CDR2 reads SVGAGI (reference sequence). The CDR3 has 13 amino acids.

The sample holds many counts of this clonotype. The rearrangement uses TRBV7-9 and TRBJ2-1; tentatively, D is TRBD1 or TRBD2 (5 bases each). Trimming took off 4 bases at V and 15 bases at J, with 19 bases between the two ends. The CDR3 is made up of 13 amino acids. The germline gives CDR1 SEHNR, CDR2 FQNEAQ (reference sequence). The chain's CDR3 is CASSSRGGAKPFF. DNA of the CDR3: TGTGCCAGCAGCTCCCGGGGCGGCGCCAAACCGTTCTTC. The full variable domain, with the rest looked up from reference TRBV7-9 and TRBJ2-1, is DTGVSQNPRHKITKRGQNVTFRCDPISEHNRLYWYRQTLGQGPEFLTYFQNEAQLEKSRLLSDRFSAERPKGSFSTLEIQRTEQGDSAMYLCASSSRGGAKPFFGPGTRLTVL.

The rearrangement uses TRBV5-8 and TRBJ1-5; D call uncertain. V was trimmed by 0 bases and J by 6 bases, leaving 13 bases between them. Germline loops: CDR1 SGHTS, CDR2 YDEGEE. The CDR3 has 15 amino acids. In nucleotides, the CDR3 is TGTGCCAGCAGCTTGGTGGAGGGCAGGAGTCAGCCCCAGCATTTT. Translating it yields CASSLVEGRSQPQHF.

This clonotype has at least ten counts. The chain uses TRBV27 and TRBJ1-5, with a possible D match to TRBD1 (5 bases). CDR3 size: 15 residues. V lost 8 bases to trimming and J lost 2 bases, with 16 bases between them. Per the germline V gene, CDR1 is MNHEY and CDR2 is SMNVEV (reference sequence). The CDR3, as DNA: TGTGCCAGCGGAGGCGGGGGGTGGGGCAATCAGCCCCAGCATTTT. Protein: CASGGGGWGNQPQHF.

The sample holds many counts of this clonotype. The J gene is TRBJ1-3, the V gene TRBV7-9; the D gene is possibly TRBD1 (5 bases). The CDR3 length is 14 residues. Germline V gives CDR1 SEHNR, CDR2 FQNEAQ (reference sequence). V was shortened by 5 bases and J by 3 bases, with 11 bases between the two germline ends. CDR3: CASSPRAFGNTIYF. The CDR3 DNA reads TGTGCCAGCAGCCCCAGGGCGTTTGGAAACACCATATATTTT.